This entry lists 11 T cell receptor beta chains sequenced from one sample in a study of blood T cell repertoires in COVID-19. Clones were read by immunoSEQ multiplex PCR, and TCRdb kept only the in-frame ones, dropping some. The sample records tens of thousands of clones, roughly 85% being singletons. Sequencing used peripheral blood. All receptors come from a human donor in a cohort sampled during active or convalescent COVID-19.

This clone was picked up one time. The rearrangement joins TRBV5-1 to TRBJ1-5; D not resolved. Per the germline V gene, CDR1 is SGHRS and CDR2 is YFSETQ. V lost 4 bases and J 3 bases, leaving 8 bases between the germline ends. The CDR3 is made up of 13 amino acids. CDR3 protein: CASSPDPNQPQHF. CDR3 in DNA: TGCGCCAGCAGCCCAGATCCCAATCAGCCCCAGCATTTT.

The rearrangement uses TRBV5-5 and TRBJ1-2; D call uncertain. The V gene lost 3 bases and the J gene lost 3 bases, with 15 bases spanning the gap. CDR3 length: 15 residues. The germline CDR1 and CDR2 sequences are SGHKS and YYEKEE (reference sequence). The CDR3 is CASSSVTGKDYGYTF. The DNA of the CDR3 is TGTGCCAGCAGCTCGGTGACGGGGAAAGACTATGGCTACACCTTC.

This sequence joins TRBV7-6 and TRBJ2-7; D remains ambiguous. Per germline, CDR1 SGHVS and CDR2 FNYEAQ. This CDR3 is built from 11 residues. Trimming left V 7 bases short and J 4 bases short, with 8 bases between. The CDR3 here is CASTNGYEQYF. For the CDR3, the DNA is TGTGCCAGCACCAACGGTTACGAGCAGTACTTC.

A few counts support this clone. The V call is TRBV27, the J call TRBJ2-3, with a tentative D call TRBD1 (5 bases). The germline V gene has CDR1 MNHEY and CDR2 SMNVEV (reference sequence). With 7 bases removed from V and 0 bases from J, the gap between germline ends came to 14 bases. The CDR3 runs 15 residues. The CDR3, as DNA: TGTGCCAGCACCAACCGACAGTCAAGCACAGATACGCAGTATTTT. Its translation is CASTNRQSSTDTQYF.

The rearrangement joins TRBV30 to TRBJ2-7, with TRBD1 matching over 9 bases. The CDR3 runs 12 residues. The germline CDR1 and CDR2 sequences are GTSNPN and SVGIG (reference sequence). The ends lost 7 bases at V and 0 bases at J; junction bases unmatched: 1. CDR3 sequence (DNA): TGTGCCTTGACAGGGGGCTCCTACGAGCAGTACTTC. It specifies CALTGGSYEQYF.

The chain uses TRBV20-1 and TRBJ2-6; 10 nucleotides align to TRBD1. Trimming at V came to 3 bases and at J to 2 bases, leaving 10 bases not matched to a gene. The germline gives CDR1 DFQATT, CDR2 SNEGSKA (reference sequence). The length of the CDR3 is 18 residues. CDR3 in amino acids: CSASQSGQGSAGANVLTF. In nucleotides, the CDR3 is TGCAGTGCTAGTCAGTCGGGACAGGGGAGCGCTGGGGCCAACGTCCTGACTTTC.

This rearrangement joins TRBV20-1 to TRBJ2-5; D might be TRBD2 (6 bases). V was trimmed by 3 bases and J by 9 bases, leaving 11 bases between them. This CDR3 has 11 amino acids. The germline V gene encodes CDR1 DFQATT and CDR2 SNEGSKA (reference sequence). The CDR3 protein is CSARPGGPQYF. In DNA, the CDR3 is TGCAGTGCTAGGCCCGGGGGTCCCCAGTACTTC.

The chain uses TRBV7-9 and TRBJ1-2; TRBD1 is a possible D gene (6 bases). Germline lookup yields CDR1 SEHNR and CDR2 FQNEAQ (reference sequence). Trimming cost V 5 bases and J 5 bases, with 12 bases left between them. This CDR3 comprises 13 residues. The CDR3: CASSPRGGYGYTF. As DNA, the CDR3 is TGTGCCAGCAGCCCCAGGGGTGGGTATGGCTACACCTTC.

This clone is a singleton in its sample. The rearrangement links TRBV11-2 to TRBJ2-7; 11 nucleotides line up with TRBD2. The germline CDR1 and CDR2 sequences are SGHAT and FQNNGV. CDR3 length equals 16 residues. Unmatched junction bases numbered 9, after V lost 4 bases and J lost 4 bases. Here the CDR3 DNA reads TGTGCCAGCAGCTACGGGATAGCGGGGGGGCGGTACGAGCAGTACTTC. It specifies CASSYGIAGGRYEQYF.

This rearrangement joins TRBV6-5 to TRBJ2-5; 11 bases map to TRBD2. Germline V gene data show CDR1 as MNHEY and CDR2 as SVGAGI. The CDR3 runs 15 residues. After removal of 6 bases from V and 1 base from J, the junction contained 4 bases not matched to a gene. The CDR3 region has the DNA TGTGCCAGCAGATATAGCGGGGGGGCCCAAGAGACCCAGTACTTC. Protein sequence: CASRYSGGAQETQYF.

The chain has TRBV12-3 or TRBV12-4 and TRBJ1-2; TRBD1 aligns across 7 bases. The trim removed 5 bases at V and 8 bases at J, leaving 8 bases unmatched. The CDR3 sequence is 13 residues long. CDR3 protein: CASSRQGLGGYTF. CDR3 in DNA: TGTGCCAGCAGTAGACAGGGCCTAGGAGGCTACACCTTC.